This entry is about one T cell receptor (beta chain). The data belong to a study of shared clonotypes between healthy human individuals. Overall study: CD4 naive and CD4 memory each took three plates per donor, while CD8 naive took two and CD8 memory one.

Germline CDR1 reads MNHNS; CDR2 reads SASEGT. Trimming shortened V by 5 bases and J by 3 bases, and 15 bases separated the two germline ends. This CDR3 region has 15 residues. Profiled with immunoSEQ multiplex PCR; TCRdb holds only in-frame clones, not every one. The data hold a few hundred thousand clones, with 97% observed a single time. A CD45RA-negative memory subset and a CD45RA+ naive subset were separated from the CD4+ cells. This clonotype was sampled from a woman aged 25 to 45 in good health. V usage is TRBV6-1 and J usage is TRBJ2-3; D ambiguous. Sample: naive CD4+ T cells sorted from blood. The subset is: CD45RA+ positively selected. The CDR3 reads CASSMWTDGTDTQYF. CDR3 coding DNA: TGTGCCAGCAGTATGTGGACGGATGGGACAGATACGCAGTATTTT.